This T cell receptor (beta chain) was obtained from a study of T-cell reconstitution after alpha-beta-depleted transplantation in children. Preparation of the TCRbeta library used unique molecular identifiers. TCRdb reanalysed the PCR reads using MiXCR and keeps one entry per CDR3 protein. The sample includes around 530,000 distinct CDR3 sequences, over 25% of them seen just once. Per germline, CDR1 GTSNPN and CDR2 SVGIG (reference sequence). The CDR3 runs 13 residues. Trimming cost V 3 bases and J 0 bases, with 7 bases left between them. The specimen was PBMCs from the stem cell graft donor, collected from the stem cell graft. The sequence came from a human donor who donated a stem cell graft to a child with aplastic anemia. The chain links TRBV30 to TRBJ2-3, with no clear D. For the CDR3, the DNA is TGTGCCTGGAGGGCGACTAGCACAGATACGCAGTATTTT. Encoded protein: CAWRATSTDTQYF.